This entry concerns a single T cell receptor (beta chain). This specimen comes from a study of siplizumab effects on memory and regulatory T cells. Every sample had some 100,000 of its TCR templates assayed. Sequenced by immunoSEQ multiplex PCR; TCRdb stores in-frame clones only, minus some. The profile covers 100,000 or so clones, with around 93% appearing a single time and over 0.15% taken by the ten largest. The CDR3 is made up of 15 amino acids. V lost 0 bases, J lost 7 bases, and 12 bases lay in between. The germline CDR1 and CDR2 sequences are MNHEY and SVGAGI. This receptor was obtained from a human donor in good health. Sequencing input: non-Treg CD4+ T cells sorted from blood. The chain recombines TRBV6-5 with TRBJ1-4; possibly TRBD1 for D (5 bases). The CDR3 DNA reads as TGTGCCAGCAGTTACTCTGGGGGAAAGGGTGAAAAACTGTTTTTT. Translated, it gives CASSYSGGKGEKLFF.